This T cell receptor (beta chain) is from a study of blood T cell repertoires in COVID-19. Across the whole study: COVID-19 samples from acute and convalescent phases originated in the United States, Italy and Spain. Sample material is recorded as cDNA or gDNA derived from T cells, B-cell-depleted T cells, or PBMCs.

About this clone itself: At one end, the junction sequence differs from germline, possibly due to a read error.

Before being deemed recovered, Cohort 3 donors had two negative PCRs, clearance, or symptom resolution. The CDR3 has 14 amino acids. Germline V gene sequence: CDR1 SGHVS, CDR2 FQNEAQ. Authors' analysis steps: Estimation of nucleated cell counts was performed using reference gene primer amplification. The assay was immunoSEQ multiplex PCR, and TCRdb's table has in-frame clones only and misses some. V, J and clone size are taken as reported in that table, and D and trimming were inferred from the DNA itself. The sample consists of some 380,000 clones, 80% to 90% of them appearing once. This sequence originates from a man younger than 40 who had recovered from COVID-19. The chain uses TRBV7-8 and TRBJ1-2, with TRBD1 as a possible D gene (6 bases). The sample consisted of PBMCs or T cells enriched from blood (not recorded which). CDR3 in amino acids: CASSLEGGYYGYTF. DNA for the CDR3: TGTGCCAGCAGCTTAGAGGGGGGGTACTATGGGTACACCTTC.